The text below deals with one TCR beta chain. The data belong to a study of blood T cell repertoires in COVID-19. Turning to the study itself: Samples came from the United States, Italy and Spain, spanning acute and convalescent COVID-19. PBMCs, B-cell-depleted T cells, or T cells provided the cDNA or gDNA that made up the material.

Patients of the Seattle cohort, enrolled during active infection, were followed longitudinally. As handled by the study authors: Amplifying reference gene primers gave estimates of nucleated cell counts. TCRdb keeps only in-frame clones here, not all; method: immunoSEQ multiplex PCR. V, J and clone size reflect that table, while D and trimming were determined from the DNA. The sample lists fewer than 650,000 clones, approximately 91% occurring once. The origin of this receptor is a woman between 45 and 65 years old with COVID-19, enrolled during active disease. Specimen: peripheral blood.

The CDR3 sequence: CASSQDRLNTEAFF. CDR3 bases: TGCGCCAGCAGCCAGGACAGGTTGAACACTGAAGCTTTCTTT. This rearrangement joins TRBV5-1 to TRBJ1-1; TRBD1 matches 7 bases. Germline values: CDR1 SGHRS, CDR2 YFSETQ. CDR3 length equals 14 residues. Trimming took 4 bases from V and 0 from J; bases not matched to a gene: 3.